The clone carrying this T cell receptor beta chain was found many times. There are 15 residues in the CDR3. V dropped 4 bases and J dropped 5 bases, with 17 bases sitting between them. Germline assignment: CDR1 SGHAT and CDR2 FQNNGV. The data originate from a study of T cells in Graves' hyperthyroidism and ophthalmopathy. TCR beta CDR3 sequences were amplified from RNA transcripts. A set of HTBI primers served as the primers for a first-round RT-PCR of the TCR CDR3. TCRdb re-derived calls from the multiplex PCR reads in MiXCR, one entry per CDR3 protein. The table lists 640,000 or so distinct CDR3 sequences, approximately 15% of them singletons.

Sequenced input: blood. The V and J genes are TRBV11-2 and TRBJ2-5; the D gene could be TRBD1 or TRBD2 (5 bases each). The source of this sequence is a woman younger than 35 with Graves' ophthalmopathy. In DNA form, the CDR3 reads TGTGCCAGCAGCTCCCGGGACGGGCCCTGGGAGACCCAGTACTTC. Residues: CASSSRDGPWETQYF.